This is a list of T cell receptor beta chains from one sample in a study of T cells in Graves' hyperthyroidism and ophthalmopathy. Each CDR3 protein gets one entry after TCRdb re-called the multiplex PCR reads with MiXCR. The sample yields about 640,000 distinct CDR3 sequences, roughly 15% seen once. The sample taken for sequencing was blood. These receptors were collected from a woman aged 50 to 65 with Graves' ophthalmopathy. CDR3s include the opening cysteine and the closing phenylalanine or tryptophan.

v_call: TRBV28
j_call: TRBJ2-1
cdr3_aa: CASSSHPFEQFF

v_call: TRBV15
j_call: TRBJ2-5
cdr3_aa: CATSSGGQGASVGTQYF

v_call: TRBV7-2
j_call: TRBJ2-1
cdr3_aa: CASSLDTSRAEQFF

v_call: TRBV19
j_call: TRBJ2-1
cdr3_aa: CASSIDWTSGNNEQFF

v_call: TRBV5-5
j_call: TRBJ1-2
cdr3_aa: CASSPDRVVGYTF

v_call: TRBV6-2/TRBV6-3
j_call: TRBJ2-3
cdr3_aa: CASLTRTRAPTPDTQYF

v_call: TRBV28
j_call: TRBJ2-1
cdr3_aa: CASSREEYNEQFF

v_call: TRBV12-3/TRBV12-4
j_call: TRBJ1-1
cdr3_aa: CASSLLGSAFF

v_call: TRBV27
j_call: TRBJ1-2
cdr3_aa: CASRVQGLGYTF

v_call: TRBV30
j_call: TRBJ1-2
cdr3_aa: CAWSPGGVVGYTF

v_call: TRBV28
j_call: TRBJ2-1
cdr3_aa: CASGPDHTETSGRLRWEQFF

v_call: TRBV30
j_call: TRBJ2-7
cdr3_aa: CAWSLTGGAYEQYF

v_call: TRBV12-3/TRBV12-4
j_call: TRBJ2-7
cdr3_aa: CASSLSAVNYEQYF

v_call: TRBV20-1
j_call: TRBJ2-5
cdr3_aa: CSARDSPGETQYF

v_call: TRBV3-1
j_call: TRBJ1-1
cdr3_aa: CATGTDVMNTEAFF

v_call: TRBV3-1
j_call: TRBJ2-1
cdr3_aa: CASSQELIAGAEQFF

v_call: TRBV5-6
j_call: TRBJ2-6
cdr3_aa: CASSLAGGGLAGANVLTF

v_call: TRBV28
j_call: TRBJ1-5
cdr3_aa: CASSWDPSNQPQHF

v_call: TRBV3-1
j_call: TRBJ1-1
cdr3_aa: CASSHTAGTGGNTEAFF

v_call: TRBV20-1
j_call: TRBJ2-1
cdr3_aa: CSARTGSSYNEQFF

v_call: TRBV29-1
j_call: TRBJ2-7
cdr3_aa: CSVELGTAYEQYF

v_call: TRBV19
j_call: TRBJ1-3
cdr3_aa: CASSQKTGGYSSGNTIYF

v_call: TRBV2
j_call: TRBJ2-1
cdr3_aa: CASTGPPPRNEQFF

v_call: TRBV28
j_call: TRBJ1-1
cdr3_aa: CASSLGTGTEASF

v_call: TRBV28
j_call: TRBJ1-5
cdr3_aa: CASTLGGGAYQPQHF

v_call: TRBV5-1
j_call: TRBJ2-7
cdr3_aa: CASSLGTVSSYEQYF

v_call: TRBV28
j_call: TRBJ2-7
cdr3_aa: CASSFIASGVYEQYF

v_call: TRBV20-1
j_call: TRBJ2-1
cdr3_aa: CSAWTSGSKSSYNEQFF

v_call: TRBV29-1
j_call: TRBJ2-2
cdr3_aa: CSVLGLAGNTGELFF

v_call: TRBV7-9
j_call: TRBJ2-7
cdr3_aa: CASSYRAGYEQYF

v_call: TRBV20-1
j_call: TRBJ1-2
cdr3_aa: CSARDGAGGYTF

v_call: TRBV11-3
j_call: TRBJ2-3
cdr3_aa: CASSTGTEPSTDTQYF

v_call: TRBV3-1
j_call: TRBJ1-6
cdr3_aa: CASSNIQNSPLHF

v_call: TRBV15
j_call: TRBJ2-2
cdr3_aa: CATSRDRYRGELFF

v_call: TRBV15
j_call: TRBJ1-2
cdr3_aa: CATSRGDRGFSYGYTF

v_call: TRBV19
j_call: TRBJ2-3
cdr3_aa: CASSIGGGDTQYF

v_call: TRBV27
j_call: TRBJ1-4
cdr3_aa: CASSSRTGGGFYEKLFF

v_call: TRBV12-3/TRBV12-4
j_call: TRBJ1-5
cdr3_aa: CASSRTVSQSSGNQPQHF

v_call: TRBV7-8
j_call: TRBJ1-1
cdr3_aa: CASSPRPDRNTEAFF

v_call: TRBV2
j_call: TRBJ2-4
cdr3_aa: CASSEARGGGNIQYF

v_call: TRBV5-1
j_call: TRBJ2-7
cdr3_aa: CASSYAFREQYF

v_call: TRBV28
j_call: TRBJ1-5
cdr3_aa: CASSHTGADQPQHF

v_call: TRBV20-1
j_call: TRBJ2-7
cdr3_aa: CSASPRLAGSYEQYF

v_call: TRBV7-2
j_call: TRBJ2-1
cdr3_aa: CASSKRQGTYNEQFF

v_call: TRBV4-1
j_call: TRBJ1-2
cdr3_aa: CASSQDSGTFYGYTF

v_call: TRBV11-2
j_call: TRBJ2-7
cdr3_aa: CASSLDWGFSYEQYF

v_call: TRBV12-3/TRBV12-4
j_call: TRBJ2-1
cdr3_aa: CASRGLAYEQFF

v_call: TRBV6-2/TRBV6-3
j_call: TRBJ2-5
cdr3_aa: CASSYLGQVTRSQYF

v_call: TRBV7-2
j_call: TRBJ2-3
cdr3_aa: CASSQEPRLSTDTQYF

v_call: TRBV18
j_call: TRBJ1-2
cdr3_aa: CASSQPGQGDYGYTF

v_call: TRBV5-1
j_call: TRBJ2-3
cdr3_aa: CASSLTHRRILSTDTQYF

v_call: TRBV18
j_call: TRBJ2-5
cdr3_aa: CASSLTSGKGETQYF

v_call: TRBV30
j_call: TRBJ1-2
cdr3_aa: CAWDRDRASNYGYTF

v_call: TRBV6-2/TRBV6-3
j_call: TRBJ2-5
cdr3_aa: CASAIFKGRLGETQYF

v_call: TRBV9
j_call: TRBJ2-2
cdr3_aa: CASSPLKSASAGELFF